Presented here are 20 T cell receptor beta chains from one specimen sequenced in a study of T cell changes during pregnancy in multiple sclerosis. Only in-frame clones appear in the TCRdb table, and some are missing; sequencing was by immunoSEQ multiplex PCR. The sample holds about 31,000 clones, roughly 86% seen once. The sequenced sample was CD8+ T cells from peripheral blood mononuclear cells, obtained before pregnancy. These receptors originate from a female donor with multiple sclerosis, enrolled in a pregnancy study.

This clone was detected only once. CDR3 bases: TGTGCCAGCAGCGTCATCCCTGAATCCCGACAGAACAATGAGCAGTTCTTC. Translated, it gives CASSVIPESRQNNEQFF. This chain uses TRBV9 with TRBJ2-1, with D possibly matching TRBD1 (5 bases). CDR1 and CDR2 from the germline V gene are SGDLS and YYNGEE. The CDR3 spans 17 residues. V lost 2 bases, J lost 5 bases, and 20 bases lay in between.

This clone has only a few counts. DNA of the CDR3: TGTGCCGGTAGCGAGTCGTTAGATTACAATGAGCAGTTCTTC. This translates into CAGSESLDYNEQFF. The rearrangement uses TRBV6-1 and TRBJ2-1, with D perhaps TRBD2 (5 bases). The V gene's germline CDR1 is MNHNS and CDR2 SASEGT. Trimming removed 11 bases at V and 4 bases at J, with 18 bases between. CDR3 length: 14 amino acids.

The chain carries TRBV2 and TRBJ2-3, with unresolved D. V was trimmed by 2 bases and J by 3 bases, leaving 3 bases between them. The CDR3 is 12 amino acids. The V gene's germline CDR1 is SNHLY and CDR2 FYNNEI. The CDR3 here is CASSEYTDTQYF. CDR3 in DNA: TGTGCCAGCAGTGAATATACAGATACGCAGTATTTT.

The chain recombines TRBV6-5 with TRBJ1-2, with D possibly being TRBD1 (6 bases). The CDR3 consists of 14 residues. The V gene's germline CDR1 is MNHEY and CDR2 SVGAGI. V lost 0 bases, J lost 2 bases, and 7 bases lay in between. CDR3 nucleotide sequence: TGTGCCAGCAGTTACTCGACAGGAAACTATGGCTACACCTTC. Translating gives CASSYSTGNYGYTF.

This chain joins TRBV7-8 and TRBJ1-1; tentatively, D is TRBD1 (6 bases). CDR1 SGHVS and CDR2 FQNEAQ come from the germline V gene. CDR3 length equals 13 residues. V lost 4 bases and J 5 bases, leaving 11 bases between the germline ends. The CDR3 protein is CASSSQGRTEAFF. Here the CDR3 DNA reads TGTGCCAGCAGCTCACAGGGTCGGACTGAAGCTTTCTTT.

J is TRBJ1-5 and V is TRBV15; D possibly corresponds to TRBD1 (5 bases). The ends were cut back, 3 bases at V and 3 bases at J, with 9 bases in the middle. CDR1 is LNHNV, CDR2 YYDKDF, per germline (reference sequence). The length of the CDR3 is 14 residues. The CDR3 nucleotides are TGTGCCACCAGCAGTACAGGTAACAATCAGCCCCAGCATTTT. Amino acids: CATSSTGNNQPQHF.

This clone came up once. This CDR3 is CASSFAESYEQYF. In nucleotides, the CDR3 is TGTGCCAGTAGTTTCGCAGAATCCTACGAGCAGTACTTC. This chain uses TRBV19 with TRBJ2-7, with no clear D. V was clipped by 5 bases and J by 1 base, with 9 bases between them. The CDR3 is 13 residues long. Looked up from germline, CDR1 is LNHDA and CDR2 is SQIVND (reference sequence).

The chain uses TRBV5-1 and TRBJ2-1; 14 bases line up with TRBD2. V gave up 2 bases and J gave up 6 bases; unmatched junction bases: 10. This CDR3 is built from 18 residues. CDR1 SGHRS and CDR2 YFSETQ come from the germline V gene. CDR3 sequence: CASSLSGLAGELRNEQFF. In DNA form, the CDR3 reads TGCGCCAGCAGCTTATCGGGACTAGCGGGAGAACTTCGCAATGAGCAGTTCTTC.

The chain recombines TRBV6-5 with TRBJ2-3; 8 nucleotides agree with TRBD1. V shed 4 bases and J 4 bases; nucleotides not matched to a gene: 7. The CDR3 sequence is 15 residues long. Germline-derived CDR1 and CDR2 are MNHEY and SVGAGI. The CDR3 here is CASSFGQGGADTQYF. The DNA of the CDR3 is TGTGCCAGCAGTTTCGGACAGGGTGGGGCAGATACGCAGTATTTT.

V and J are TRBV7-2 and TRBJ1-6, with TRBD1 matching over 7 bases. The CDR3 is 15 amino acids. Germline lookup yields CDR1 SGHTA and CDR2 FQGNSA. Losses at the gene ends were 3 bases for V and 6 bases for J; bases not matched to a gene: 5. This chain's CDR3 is CASSFRDSFNSPLHF. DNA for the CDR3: TGTGCCAGCAGCTTCCGGGACAGTTTTAATTCACCCCTCCACTTT. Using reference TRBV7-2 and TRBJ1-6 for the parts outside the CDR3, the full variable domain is GAGVSQSPSNKVTEKGKDVELRCDPISGHTALYWYRQSLGQGLEFLIYFQGNSAPDKSGLPSDRFSAERTGGSVSTLTIQRTQQEDSAVYLCASSFRDSFNSPLHFGNGTRLTVT.

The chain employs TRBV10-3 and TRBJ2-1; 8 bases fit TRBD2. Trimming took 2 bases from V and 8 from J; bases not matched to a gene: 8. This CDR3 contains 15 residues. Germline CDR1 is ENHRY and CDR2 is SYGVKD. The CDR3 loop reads CAISEEAGDVHEQFF. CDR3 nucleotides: TGTGCCATCAGTGAGGAAGCGGGAGATGTACATGAGCAGTTCTTC.

This chain's CDR3 is CASSLQQGAQETQYF. The CDR3 region has the DNA TGTGCCAGCAGCTTACAGCAGGGGGCCCAAGAGACCCAGTACTTC. The rearrangement joins TRBV5-6 to TRBJ2-5; 8 nucleotides agree with TRBD1. Germline CDR1 SGHDT, CDR2 YYEEEE. Germline trimming cut 2 bases from V and 1 base from J; bases unmatched to any gene: 4. The CDR3 length is 15 residues. Full variable domain (remainder filled in from reference TRBV5-6 and TRBJ2-5): DAGVTQSPTHLIKTRGQQVTLRCSPKSGHDTVSWYQQALGQGPQFIFQYYEEEERQRGNFPDRFSGHQFPNYSSELNVNALLLGDSALYLCASSLQQGAQETQYFGPGTRLLVL.

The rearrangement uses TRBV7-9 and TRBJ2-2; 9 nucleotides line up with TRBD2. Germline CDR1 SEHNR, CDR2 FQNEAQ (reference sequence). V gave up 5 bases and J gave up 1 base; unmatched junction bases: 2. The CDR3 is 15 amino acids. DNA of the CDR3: TGTGCCAGCAGCCAGACTAGCGGGAACACCGGGGAGCTGTTTTTT. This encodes CASSQTSGNTGELFF.

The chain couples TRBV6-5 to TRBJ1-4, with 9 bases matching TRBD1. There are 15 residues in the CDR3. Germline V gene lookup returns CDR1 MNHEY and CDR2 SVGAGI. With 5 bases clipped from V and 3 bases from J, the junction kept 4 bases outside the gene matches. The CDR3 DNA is TGTGCCAGCAGTCATCACAGGGGGCCTAATGAAAAACTGTTTTTT. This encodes CASSHHRGPNEKLFF.

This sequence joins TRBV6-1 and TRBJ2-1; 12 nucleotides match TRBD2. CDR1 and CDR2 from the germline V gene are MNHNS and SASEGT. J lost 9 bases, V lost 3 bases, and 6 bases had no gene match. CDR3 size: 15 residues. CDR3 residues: CASSDFTSGRLEQFF. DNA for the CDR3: TGTGCCAGCAGTGACTTCACTAGCGGGAGGCTTGAGCAGTTCTTC.

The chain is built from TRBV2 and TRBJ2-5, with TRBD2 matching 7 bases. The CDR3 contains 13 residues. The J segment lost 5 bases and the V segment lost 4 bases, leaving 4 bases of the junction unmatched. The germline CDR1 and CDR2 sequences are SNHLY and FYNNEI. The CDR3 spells CASSVWGGETQYF. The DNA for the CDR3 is TGTGCCAGCAGTGTGTGGGGGGGTGAGACCCAGTACTTC. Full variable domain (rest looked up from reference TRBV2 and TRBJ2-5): EPEVTQTPSHQVTQMGQEVILRCVPISNHLYFYWYRQILGQKVEFLVSFYNNEISEKSEIFDDQFSVERPDGSNFTLKIRSTKLEDSAMYFCASSVWGGETQYFGPGTRLLVL.

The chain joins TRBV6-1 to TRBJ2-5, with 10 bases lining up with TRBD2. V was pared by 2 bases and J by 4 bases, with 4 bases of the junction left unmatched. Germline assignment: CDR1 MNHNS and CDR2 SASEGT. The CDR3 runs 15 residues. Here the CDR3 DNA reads TGTGCCAGCAGTGAACTAGCGGGAGCACCAGAGACCCAGTACTTC. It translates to CASSELAGAPETQYF.

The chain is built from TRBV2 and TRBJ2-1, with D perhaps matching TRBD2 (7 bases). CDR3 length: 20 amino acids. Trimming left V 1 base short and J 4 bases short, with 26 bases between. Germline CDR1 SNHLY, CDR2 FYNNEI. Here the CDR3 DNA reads TGTGCCAGCAGTGAAGGGTTGGGACACGAAGTGGCGGGGGAGTACAATGAGCAGTTCTTC. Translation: CASSEGLGHEVAGEYNEQFF.

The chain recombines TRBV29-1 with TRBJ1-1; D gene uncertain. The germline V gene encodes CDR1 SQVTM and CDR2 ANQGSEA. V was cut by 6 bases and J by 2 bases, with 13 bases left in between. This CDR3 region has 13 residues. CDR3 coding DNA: TGCAGCGTCCGAGACGGGGATAACACTGAAGCTTTCTTT. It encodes CSVRDGDNTEAFF.

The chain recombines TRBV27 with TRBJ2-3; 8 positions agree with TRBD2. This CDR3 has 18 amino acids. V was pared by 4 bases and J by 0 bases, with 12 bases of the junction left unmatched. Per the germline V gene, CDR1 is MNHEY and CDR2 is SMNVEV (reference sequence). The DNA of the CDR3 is TGTGCCAGCAGTTCTACCCATTTAGCGGGGCCTAGCACAGATACGCAGTATTTT. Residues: CASSSTHLAGPSTDTQYF.